Listed here is a single TCR beta chain. The V gene's germline CDR1 is MDHEN and CDR2 SYDVKM. CDR3 size: 13 residues. With 10 bases removed from V and 6 bases from J, the gap between germline ends came to 18 bases. This specimen belongs to a study of shared clonotypes between healthy human individuals. The overall study: Three CD4 naive, three CD4 memory, two CD8 naive and one CD8 memory plate were used per donor.

Template for every sorted-subset replicate PCR totaled about 0.2 ug DNA, 25,000 to 30,000 T cell genomes. Original processing methods: ImmunoSEQ gave junction-only sequences without quality scores, so filtering differed. Libraries were prepared by immunoSEQ multiplex PCR; TCRdb keeps only in-frame clonotypes and omits some of them. The DNA gave D and trimming, while V, J and clone size come from that table. The sample lists around 600,000 clones, 95% to 98% seen once, with around 0.058% in the top ten. Source material: naive CD4+ T cells sorted from blood. The subset denotes: CD45RA+ positively selected. The genes are TRBV28 and TRBJ1-1, with D possibly matching TRBD1 (5 bases). This TCR came from a young woman in good health. CDR3 DNA sequence: TGTGCCACTCGGGGACTTCTAGAGGCTGAAGCTTTCTTT. It is translated as CATRGLLEAEAFF. Full variable domain (remainder filled in from reference TRBV28 and TRBJ1-1): DVKVTQSSRYLVKRTGEKVFLECVQDMDHENMFWYRQDPGLGLRLIYFSYDVKMKEKGDIPEGYSVSREKKERFSLILESASTNQTSMYLCATRGLLEAEAFFGQGTRLTVV.